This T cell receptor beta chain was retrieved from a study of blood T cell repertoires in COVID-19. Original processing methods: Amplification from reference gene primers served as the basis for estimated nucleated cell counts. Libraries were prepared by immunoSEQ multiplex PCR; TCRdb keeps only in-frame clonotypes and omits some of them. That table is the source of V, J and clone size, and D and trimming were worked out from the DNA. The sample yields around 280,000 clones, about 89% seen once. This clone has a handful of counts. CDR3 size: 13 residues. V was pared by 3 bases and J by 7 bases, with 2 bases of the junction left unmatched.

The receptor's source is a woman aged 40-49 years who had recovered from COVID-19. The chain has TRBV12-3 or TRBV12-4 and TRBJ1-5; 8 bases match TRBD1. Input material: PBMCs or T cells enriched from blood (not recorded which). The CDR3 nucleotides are TGTGCCAGCAGTTTTCAGGGGGCCCAGCCCCAGCATTTT. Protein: CASSFQGAQPQHF.